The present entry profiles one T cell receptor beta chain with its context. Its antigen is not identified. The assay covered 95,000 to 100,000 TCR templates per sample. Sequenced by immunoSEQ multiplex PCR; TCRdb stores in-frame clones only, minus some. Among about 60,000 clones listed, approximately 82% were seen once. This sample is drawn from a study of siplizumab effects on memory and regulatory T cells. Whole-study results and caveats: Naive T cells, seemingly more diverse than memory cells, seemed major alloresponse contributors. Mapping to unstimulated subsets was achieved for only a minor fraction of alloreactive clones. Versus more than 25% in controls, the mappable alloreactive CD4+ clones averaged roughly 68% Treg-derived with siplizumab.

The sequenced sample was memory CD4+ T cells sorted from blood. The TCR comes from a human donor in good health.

Here the CDR3 reads CASSLAERTGELFF. Here the CDR3 DNA reads TGTGCCAGCAGCTTAGCCGAGAGGACCGGGGAGCTGTTTTTT. The chain links TRBV7-6 to TRBJ2-2, with D hard to call. Trimming removed 0 bases at V and 5 bases at J, with 7 bases between. Germline V gene data show CDR1 as SGHVS and CDR2 as FNYEAQ. CDR3 length equals 14 residues. The entire variable domain, with the rest obtained from reference TRBV7-6 and TRBJ2-2, is as follows: GAGVSQSPRYKVTKRGQDVALRCDPISGHVSLYWYRQALGQGPEFLTYFNYEAQQDKSGLPNDRFSAERPEGSISTLTIQRTEQRDSAMYRCASSLAERTGELFFGEGSRLTVL.